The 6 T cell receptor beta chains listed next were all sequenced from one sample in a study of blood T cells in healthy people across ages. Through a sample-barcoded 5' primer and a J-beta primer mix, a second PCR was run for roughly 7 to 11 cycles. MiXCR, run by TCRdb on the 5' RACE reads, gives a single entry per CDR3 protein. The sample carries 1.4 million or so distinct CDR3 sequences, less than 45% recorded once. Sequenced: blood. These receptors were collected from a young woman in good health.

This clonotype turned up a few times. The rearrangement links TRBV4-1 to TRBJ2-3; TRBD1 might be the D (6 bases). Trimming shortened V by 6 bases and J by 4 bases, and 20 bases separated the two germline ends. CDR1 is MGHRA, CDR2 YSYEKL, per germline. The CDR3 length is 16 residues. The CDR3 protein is CASRRILGRGSDTQYF. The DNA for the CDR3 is TGCGCCAGCAGGCGGATCCTGGGAAGGGGGTCAGATACGCAGTATTTT.

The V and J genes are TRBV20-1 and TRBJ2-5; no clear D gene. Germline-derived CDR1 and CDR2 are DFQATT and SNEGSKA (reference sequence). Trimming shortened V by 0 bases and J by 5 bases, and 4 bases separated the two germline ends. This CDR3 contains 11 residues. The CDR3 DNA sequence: TGCAGTGCTAGAGATTCGGAGACCCAGTACTTC. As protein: CSARDSETQYF.

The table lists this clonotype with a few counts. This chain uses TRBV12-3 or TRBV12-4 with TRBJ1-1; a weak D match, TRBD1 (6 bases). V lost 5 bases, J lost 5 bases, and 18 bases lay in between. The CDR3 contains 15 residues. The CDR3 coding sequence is TGTGCCAGCAGTCCGCGTAAGCAGGGGAGAACTGAAGCTTTCTTT. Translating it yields CASSPRKQGRTEAFF.

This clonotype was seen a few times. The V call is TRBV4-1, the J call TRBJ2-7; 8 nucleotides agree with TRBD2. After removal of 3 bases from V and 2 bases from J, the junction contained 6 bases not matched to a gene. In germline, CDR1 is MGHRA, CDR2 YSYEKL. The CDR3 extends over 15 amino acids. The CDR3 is CASSQSTSETYEQYF. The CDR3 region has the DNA TGCGCCAGCAGCCAGTCGACTAGCGAAACCTACGAGCAGTACTTC.

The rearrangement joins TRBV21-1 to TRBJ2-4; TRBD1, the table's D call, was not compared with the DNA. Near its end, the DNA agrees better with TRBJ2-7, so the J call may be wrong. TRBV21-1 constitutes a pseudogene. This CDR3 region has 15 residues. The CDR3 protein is CASSKENREICEQYF. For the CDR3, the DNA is TGTGCCAGCAGCAAAGAGAACAGGGAGATATGCGAGCAGTACTTC.

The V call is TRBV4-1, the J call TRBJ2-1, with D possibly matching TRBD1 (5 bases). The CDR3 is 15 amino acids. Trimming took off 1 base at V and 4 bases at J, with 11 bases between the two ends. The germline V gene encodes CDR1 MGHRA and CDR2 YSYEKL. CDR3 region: CASSQVNRRYNEQFF. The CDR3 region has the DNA TGCGCCAGCAGCCAAGTAAACAGGAGATACAATGAGCAGTTCTTC.